A single sample is the source of the 8 T cell receptor beta chains below, sequenced in a study of cytomegalovirus exposure and HLA in healthy donors. The PCR was carried out with 60 Vbeta primers and 13 Jbeta primers. Libraries were prepared by immunoSEQ multiplex PCR; TCRdb keeps only in-frame clonotypes and omits some of them. In total, the table holds some 150,000 clones. The material sequenced was PBMCs. These receptors all stem from a woman younger than 30 in good health and CMV-seropositive.

The J gene is TRBJ1-1, the V gene TRBV7-2; 9 bases map to TRBD1. The V gene's germline CDR1 is SGHTA and CDR2 FQGNSA. With 3 bases clipped from V and 6 bases from J, the junction kept 8 bases outside the gene matches. The CDR3 has 15 amino acids. CDR3 nucleotide sequence: TGTGCCAGCAGCTTCCTGACAGGGGGAGTTTCTGAAGCTTTCTTT. Translating gives CASSFLTGGVSEAFF.

V and J are TRBV10-3 and TRBJ1-2; D call uncertain. V was cut by 3 bases and J by 0 bases, with 11 bases left in between. Germline V CDR1 and CDR2: ENHRY, SYGVKD. CDR3 length equals 15 residues. CDR3 DNA sequence: TGTGCCATCAGTGACTTCAGGTATTCTAACTATGGCTACACCTTC. Translated: CAISDFRYSNYGYTF.

The CDR3 DNA is TGTGCCAGCAGTGGGGCCGGTAGCGGACAAGAGACCCAGTACTTC. Its protein is CASSGAGSGQETQYF. V is TRBV25-1 and J is TRBJ2-5, with D perhaps matching TRBD2 (6 bases). The CDR3 totals 15 residues. Trimming took 4 bases from V and 2 from J, leaving 14 bases between them. The V gene's germline CDR1 is MGHDK and CDR2 SYGVNS.

The rearrangement joins TRBV19 to TRBJ2-1; 7 bases align to TRBD1. CDR3 length: 14 amino acids. With 8 bases clipped from V and 2 bases from J, the junction kept 6 bases outside the gene matches. The germline V gene has CDR1 LNHDA and CDR2 SQIVND (reference sequence). Written as DNA, the CDR3 is TGTGCCAGTTGGTACAGGGGAGCCTACAATGAGCAGTTCTTC. Its translation: CASWYRGAYNEQFF.

The CDR3 sequence: CASTLDMRGSSYNSPLHF. The CDR3 nucleotides read TGTGCCAGCACCTTGGATATGCGGGGGAGCTCCTATAATTCACCCCTCCACTTT. The V and J genes are TRBV11-3 and TRBJ1-6, with a tentative D call TRBD1 (5 bases). The V and J ends lost 7 bases and 0 bases respectively, with 19 bases between them. Germline V CDR1 and CDR2: SGHNT, YENEEA. The CDR3 has 18 amino acids.

V gene TRBV5-1 combines with J gene TRBJ1-4, with a weak D call TRBD1 (5 bases). The CDR3 sequence is 15 residues long. Germline assignment: CDR1 SGHRS and CDR2 YFSETQ. V was cut by 4 bases and J by 7 bases, with 17 bases left in between. The CDR3 here is CASSPGGDVTEKLFF. The CDR3 nucleotides read TGCGCCAGCAGCCCGGGGGGGGACGTTACTGAAAAACTGTTTTTT.

The rearrangement links TRBV2 to TRBJ2-1, with 10 bases identical to TRBD2. Germline V gene lookup returns CDR1 SNHLY and CDR2 FYNNEI. V shed 5 bases and J 8 bases; nucleotides not matched to a gene: 9. This CDR3 is built from 15 residues. The CDR3 nucleotides are TGTGCCAGCAGTCCCCCGGGACTAGCGAGGTATGAGCAGTTCTTC. Protein sequence: CASSPPGLARYEQFF.

The genes are TRBV7-6 and TRBJ1-6; TRBD1 is a possible D gene (6 bases). The CDR3 spans 14 residues. Trimming cost V 5 bases and J 11 bases, with 16 bases left between them. The germline V gene has CDR1 SGHVS and CDR2 FNYEAQ. In nucleotides, the CDR3 is TGTGCCAGCAGCCGGGACGACAGGACGACACCCCTCCACTTT. This translates into CASSRDDRTTPLHF.